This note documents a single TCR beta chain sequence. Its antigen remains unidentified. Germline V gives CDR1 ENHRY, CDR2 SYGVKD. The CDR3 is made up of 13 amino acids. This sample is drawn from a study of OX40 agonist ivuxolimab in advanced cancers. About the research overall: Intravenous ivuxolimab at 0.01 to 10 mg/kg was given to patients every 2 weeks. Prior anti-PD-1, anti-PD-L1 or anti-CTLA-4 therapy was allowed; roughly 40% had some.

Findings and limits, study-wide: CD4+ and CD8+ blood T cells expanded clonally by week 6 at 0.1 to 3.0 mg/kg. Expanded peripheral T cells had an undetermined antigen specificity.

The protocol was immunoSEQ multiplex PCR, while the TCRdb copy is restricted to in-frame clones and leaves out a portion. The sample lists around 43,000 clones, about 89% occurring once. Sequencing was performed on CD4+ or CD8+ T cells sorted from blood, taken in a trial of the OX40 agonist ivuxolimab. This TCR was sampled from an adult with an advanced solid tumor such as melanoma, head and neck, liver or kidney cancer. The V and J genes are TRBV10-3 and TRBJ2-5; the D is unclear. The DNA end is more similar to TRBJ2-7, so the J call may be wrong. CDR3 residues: CAISDPTKYEQYF. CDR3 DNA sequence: TGTGCCATCAGTGACCCCACGAAATACGAGCAGTACTTC.